The rows below give T cell receptor beta chains drawn from one sample of a study of blood T cell repertoires in COVID-19. Data came from immunoSEQ multiplex PCR; TCRdb stores just in-frame clones and leaves some out. The sample lists about 370,000 clones, around 91% seen once, with roughly 0.99% in the top ten. The specimen was PBMCs or T cells enriched from blood (not recorded which). The receptor set was obtained from a man younger than 30 who had recovered from COVID-19. Each CDR3 is given with its conserved first and last residue. Each record gives: V gene, J gene, CDR3 length, D gene, clone size, CDR3 DNA, CDR3 protein. A D gene is named only where the DNA matches it firmly. Not all rows give a size; the values are once, few, many and, for expanded clones, a class.

TRBV3-1/TRBV3-2	TRBJ1-1	20	TRBD1	once	TGTGCCAGCAGCCAAGCCCCGATCCCGGACAGGGCAAAGGGGAACACTGAAGCTTTCTTT	CASSQAPIPDRAKGNTEAFF
TRBV9	TRBJ2-1	15	.	.	TGTGCCAGCAGCCTATACTCAGCAGGGAACAATGAGCAGTTCTTC	CASSLYSAGNNEQFF
TRBV27	TRBJ2-7	18	TRBD2	.	TGTGCCAGCAGTTTAGGGGACTACCCTAACCGCCAATTCTACGAGCAGTACTTC	CASSLGDYPNRQFYEQYF
TRBV6-2/TRBV6-3	TRBJ2-1	14	.	.	TGTGCCAGCAGTTACCTACAGGATTACAATGAGCAGTTCTTC	CASSYLQDYNEQFF
TRBV28	TRBJ2-7	16	TRBD1	.	TGTGCCAGCACACCCAGACCGGGACAGGGGAGGGACGAGCAGTACTTC	CASTPRPGQGRDEQYF
TRBV7-6	TRBJ2-7	13	TRBD1	.	TGTGCCAGCAGCACCTGGACAGGCGAGGAGCAGTACTTC	CASSTWTGEEQYF
TRBV19	TRBJ1-1	14	.	.	TGTGCCAGTAGTATTCTCGGGGAACGCACTGAAGCTTTCTTT	CASSILGERTEAFF
TRBV19	TRBJ2-7	14	.	.	TGTGCCAGTAGTATAGTGGCCTCGTTGTCCGAGCAGTACTTC	CASSIVASLSEQYF
TRBV27	TRBJ1-1	15	.	.	TGTGCCAGCAGTACAGGACAGACCTTAAACACTGAAGCTTTCTTT	CASSTGQTLNTEAFF
TRBV29-1	TRBJ1-1	12	TRBD1	.	TGCAGCTCCGGGGGACAGGGGACTGAAGCTTTCTTT	CSSGGQGTEAFF
TRBV7-8	TRBJ1-3	13	.	.	TGTGCCAGCAGCACGGGGGGTGGAAACACCATATATTTT	CASSTGGGNTIYF
TRBV5-1	TRBJ2-5	16	TRBD2	.	TGCGCCAGCAGCCTAATAGCGGGGGGGCTATCGGAGACCCAGTACTTC	CASSLIAGGLSETQYF
TRBV24-1	TRBJ2-2	14	.	.	TGTGCCACCAGTGAGGCAGGGTTAACCGGGGAGCTGTTTTTT	CATSEAGLTGELFF
TRBV6-5	TRBJ2-1	14	TRBD1	.	TGTGCCACTACGGACAGGGGTAGGGGCAATGAGCAGTTCTTC	CATTDRGRGNEQFF
TRBV28	TRBJ2-3	14	.	.	TGTGCCAGCAGCTGGGGGAGGCGCACAGATACGCAGTATTTT	CASSWGRRTDTQYF
TRBV4-1	TRBJ1-1	15	.	.	TGCGCCAGCAGCCAAGAAACGGGGGTAAACACTGAAGCTTTCTTT	CASSQETGVNTEAFF
TRBV29-1	TRBJ2-1	12	.	.	TGCAGCGTTGCCGAGCCGGGGAATGAGCAGTTCTTC	CSVAEPGNEQFF
TRBV6-5	TRBJ2-1	12	TRBD2	.	TGTGCCAGCAGTAGCGGGAGTAGGGAGCAGTTCTTC	CASSSGSREQFF
TRBV3-1/TRBV3-2	TRBJ1-2	13	.	.	TGTGCCAGCAGCCAAGTCGCCAGGCTCGGCTACACCTTC	CASSQVARLGYTF
TRBV28	TRBJ1-1	13	.	once	TGTGCCAGCAGTTTATGGGAGCCCTTTGAAGCTTTCTTT	CASSLWEPFEAFF
TRBV3-1/TRBV3-2	TRBJ1-1	15	TRBD1	.	TGTGCCAGCAAGCGAACAGGGGGCGGGGGCACTGAAGCTTTCTTT	CASKRTGGGGTEAFF
TRBV11-2	TRBJ2-5	19	TRBD2	.	TGTGCCAGCAGCTTTCTAGGGGGACTAGCGGGAGGGCGGCAAGAGACCCAGTACTTC	CASSFLGGLAGGRQETQYF
TRBV7-2	TRBJ2-7	14	.	.	TGTGCCAGCAGCTTGAGCAAAGGGGGCTACGAGCAGTACTTC	CASSLSKGGYEQYF
TRBV6-5	TRBJ2-7	14	TRBD2	.	TGTGCCAGCAGTCTAGCGGGAGGGGCACACGAGCAGTACTTC	CASSLAGGAHEQYF
TRBV7-2	TRBJ2-7	13	.	.	TGTGCCAGCAGCCGCATGGGGGCGAGCGAGCAGTACTTC	CASSRMGASEQYF
TRBV29-1	TRBJ2-1	12	TRBD1	few	TGCAGCGTTAACAGGGGGCCTAATGAGCAGTTCTTC	CSVNRGPNEQFF
TRBV18	TRBJ2-5	16	TRBD1	once	TGTGCCAGCTCACTTTGGACAGGGAGGCGCGAAGAGACCCAGTACTTC	CASSLWTGRREETQYF
TRBV7-9	TRBJ1-6	15	.	.	TGTGCCAGCAGCTTACGCGGAGACTATAATTCACCCCTCCACTTT	CASSLRGDYNSPLHF
TRBV13	TRBJ2-7	15	TRBD2	.	TGTGCCAGCAGCTTAGGCCGCGGGAGCCTAAACGAGCAGTACTTC	CASSLGRGSLNEQYF
TRBV7-9	TRBJ2-1	13	TRBD2	.	TGTGCCAGCAGCTTTACGACTAGCGGGAACGAGTTCTTC	CASSFTTSGNEFF
TRBV18	TRBJ2-7	17	.	once	TGTGCCAGCTCACCACCCTTAGTCCGCCAACCCAACTACGGGCAGTACTTC	CASSPPLVRQPNYGQYF
TRBV6-6	TRBJ2-3	15	TRBD1	few	TGTGCCAGCAGCAACGGACAGGGAGGCACAGATACGCAGTATTTT	CASSNGQGGTDTQYF
TRBV30	TRBJ1-2	13	TRBD1	.	TGTGCCTGGACGACAGGGACTAACTATGGCTACACCTTC	CAWTTGTNYGYTF
TRBV6-5	TRBJ2-3	14	.	once	TGTGCCAGCAGTTATGGAGGCCGCACAGATACGCAGTATTTT	CASSYGGRTDTQYF
TRBV12-5	TRBJ2-1	11	.	.	TGTGCTAGTGGGGAACACAGGCGGCCGTTCTTC	CASGEHRRPFF
TRBV7-9	TRBJ1-1	14	.	.	TGTGCCAGCAGCTTACAGGGTGATTTAACGGGAGCTTTCTTT	CASSLQGDLTGAFF
TRBV9	TRBJ2-1	16	TRBD2	.	TGTGCCAGCAGCCTCTTTAGCGGGACCGTCTACAATGAGCAGTTCTTC	CASSLFSGTVYNEQFF
TRBV30	TRBJ2-7	12	TRBD2	.	TGTGCCGGGTTTCGGGAGGGCTACGAGCAGTACTTC	CAGFREGYEQYF
TRBV18	TRBJ2-5	14	TRBD1	once	TGTGCCAGCTCACCACGGGACAGGGGTGAGACCCAGTACTTC	CASSPRDRGETQYF
TRBV19	TRBJ1-6	15	TRBD1	.	TGTGCCAGTAGTATCGGGGACAGGGTAAATTCACCCCTCCACTTT	CASSIGDRVNSPLHF
TRBV5-1	TRBJ2-7	15	TRBD1	few	TGCGCCAGCAGCCCCCAGGGGGCGGGAACCTACGAGCAGTACTTC	CASSPQGAGTYEQYF
TRBV5-1	TRBJ2-7	12	.	.	TGCGCCAGCAGCCTCTCTTCCTACGAGCAGTACTTC	CASSLSSYEQYF
TRBV9	TRBJ2-3	20	TRBD2	.	TGTGCCAGCAGCGTAATCGGAGGGACTAGCGGGAGAGTCTCGGATGTTACGCAGTATTTT	CASSVIGGTSGRVSDVTQYF
TRBV18	TRBJ2-2	13	.	few	TGTGCCAGCTCCCAGCGGGTCACCGGGGAGCTGTTTTTT	CASSQRVTGELFF
TRBV27	TRBJ2-1	12	.	.	TGTGCCAGCAGTCCCAGGGACAATGAGCAGTTCTTC	CASSPRDNEQFF
TRBV5-1	TRBJ2-1	13	.	.	TGCGCCAGCAGCAAACAGGGTAGGCATGAGCAGTTCTTC	CASSKQGRHEQFF
TRBV28	TRBJ1-2	15	.	.	TGTGCCAGCAGTCCCCCAGTCTCGGGTGGGTATGGCTACACCTTC	CASSPPVSGGYGYTF
TRBV18	TRBJ1-4	14	TRBD1	.	TGTGCCAGCTCACCAGCAGGGGGTCACGAAAAACTGTTTTTT	CASSPAGGHEKLFF